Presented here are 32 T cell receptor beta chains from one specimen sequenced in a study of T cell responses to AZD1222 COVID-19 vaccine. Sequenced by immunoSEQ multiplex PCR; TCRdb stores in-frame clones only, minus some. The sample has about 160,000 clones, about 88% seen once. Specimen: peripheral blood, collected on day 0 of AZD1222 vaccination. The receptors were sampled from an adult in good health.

The CDR3 DNA reads as TGTGCCAGCAGTGACTCGACAGGGGCCAACGTCCTGACTTTC. This translates into CASSDSTGANVLTF. This chain links TRBV6-4 with TRBJ2-6; D uncertain. Trimming pared 0 bases from V and 4 bases from J, leaving 4 bases between. The germline V gene has CDR1 MRHNA and CDR2 SNTAGT. The CDR3 totals 14 residues.

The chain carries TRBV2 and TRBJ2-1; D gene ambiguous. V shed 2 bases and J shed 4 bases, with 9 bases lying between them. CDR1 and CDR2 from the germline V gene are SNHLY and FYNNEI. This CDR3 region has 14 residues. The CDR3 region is CASSELGYYNEQFF. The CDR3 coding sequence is TGTGCCAGCAGTGAATTGGGCTATTACAATGAGCAGTTCTTC. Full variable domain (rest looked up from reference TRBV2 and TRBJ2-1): EPEVTQTPSHQVTQMGQEVILRCVPISNHLYFYWYRQILGQKVEFLVSFYNNEISEKSEIFDDQFSVERPDGSNFTLKIRSTKLEDSAMYFCASSELGYYNEQFFGPGTRLTVL.

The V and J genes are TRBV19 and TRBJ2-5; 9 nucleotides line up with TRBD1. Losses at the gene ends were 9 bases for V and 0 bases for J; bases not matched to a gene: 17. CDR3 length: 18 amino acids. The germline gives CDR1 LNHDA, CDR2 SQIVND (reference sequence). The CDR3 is CARGPRSGTGHHQETQYF. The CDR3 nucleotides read TGTGCCAGGGGACCCCGCTCCGGGACAGGGCACCACCAAGAGACCCAGTACTTC.

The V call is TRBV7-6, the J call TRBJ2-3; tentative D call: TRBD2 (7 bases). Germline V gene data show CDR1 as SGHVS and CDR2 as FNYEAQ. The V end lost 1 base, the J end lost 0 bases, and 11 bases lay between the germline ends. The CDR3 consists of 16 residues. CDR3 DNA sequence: TGTGCCAGCAGCTTAGGAGGGGGGGGAAGCACAGATACGCAGTATTTT. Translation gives CASSLGGGGSTDTQYF.

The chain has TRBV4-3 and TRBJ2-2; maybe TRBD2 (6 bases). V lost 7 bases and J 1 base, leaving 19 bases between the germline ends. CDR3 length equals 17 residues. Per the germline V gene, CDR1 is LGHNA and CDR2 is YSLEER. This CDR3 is CASITGCGRGNTGELFF. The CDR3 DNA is TGCGCCAGCATCACGGGTTGTGGGCGGGGGAACACCGGGGAGCTGTTTTTT.

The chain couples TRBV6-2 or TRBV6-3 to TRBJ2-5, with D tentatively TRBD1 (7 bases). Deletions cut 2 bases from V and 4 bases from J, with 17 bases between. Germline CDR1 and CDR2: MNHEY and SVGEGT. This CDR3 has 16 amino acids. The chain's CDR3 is CASSYEGQLGGETQYF. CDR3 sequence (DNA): TGTGCCAGCAGTTACGAGGGACAGCTGGGGGGAGAGACCCAGTACTTC.

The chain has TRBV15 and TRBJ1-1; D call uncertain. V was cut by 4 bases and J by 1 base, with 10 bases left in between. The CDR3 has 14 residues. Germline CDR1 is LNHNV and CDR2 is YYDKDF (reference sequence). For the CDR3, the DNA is TGTGCCACCAGCATACAGAACTCGAACACTGAAGCTTTCTTT. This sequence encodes CATSIQNSNTEAFF.

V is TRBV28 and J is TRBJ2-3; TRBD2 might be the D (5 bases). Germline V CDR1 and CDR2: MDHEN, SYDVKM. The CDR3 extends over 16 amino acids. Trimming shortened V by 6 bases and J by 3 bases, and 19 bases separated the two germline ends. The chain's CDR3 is CASSHPLAGGTDTQYF. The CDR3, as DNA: TGTGCCAGCAGCCATCCCCTAGCCGGTGGTACAGATACGCAGTATTTT.

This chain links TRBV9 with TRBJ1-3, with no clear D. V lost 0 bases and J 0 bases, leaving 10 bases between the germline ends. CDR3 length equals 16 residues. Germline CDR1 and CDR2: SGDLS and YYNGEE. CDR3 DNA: TGTGCCAGCAGCGTAGCTGGAGAGAACTCTGGAAACACCATATATTTT. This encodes CASSVAGENSGNTIYF.

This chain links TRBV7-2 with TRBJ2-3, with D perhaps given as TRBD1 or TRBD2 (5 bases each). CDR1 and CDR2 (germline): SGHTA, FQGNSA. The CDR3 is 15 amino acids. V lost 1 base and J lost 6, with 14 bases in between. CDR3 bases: TGTGCCAGCAGCTTAGTAGGGACCACAGGTGATACGCAGTATTTT. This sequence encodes CASSLVGTTGDTQYF. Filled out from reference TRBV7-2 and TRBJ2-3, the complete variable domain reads GAGVSQSPSNKVTEKGKDVELRCDPISGHTALYWYRQSLGQGLEFLIYFQGNSAPDKSGLPSDRFSAERTGGSVSTLTIQRTQQEDSAVYLCASSLVGTTGDTQYFGPGTRLTVL.

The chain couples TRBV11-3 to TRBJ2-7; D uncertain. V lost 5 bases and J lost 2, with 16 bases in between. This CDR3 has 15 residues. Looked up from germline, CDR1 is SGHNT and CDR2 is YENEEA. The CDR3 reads CASSPQAPSTYEQYF. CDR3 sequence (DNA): TGTGCCAGCAGCCCGCAGGCGCCTTCCACCTACGAGCAGTACTTC. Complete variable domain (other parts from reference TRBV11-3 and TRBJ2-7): EAGVVQSPRYKIIEKKQPVAFWCNPISGHNTLYWYLQNLGQGPELLIRYENEEAVDDSQLPKDRFSAERLKGVDSTLKIQPAELGDSAVYLCASSPQAPSTYEQYFGPGTRLTVT.

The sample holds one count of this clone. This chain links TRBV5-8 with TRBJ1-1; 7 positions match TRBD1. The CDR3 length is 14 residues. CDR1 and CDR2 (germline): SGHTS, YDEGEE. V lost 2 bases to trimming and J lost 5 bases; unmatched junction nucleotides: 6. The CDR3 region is CASSFLTGLTEAFF. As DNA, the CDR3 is TGTGCCAGCAGCTTCCTGACAGGGTTGACTGAAGCTTTCTTT.

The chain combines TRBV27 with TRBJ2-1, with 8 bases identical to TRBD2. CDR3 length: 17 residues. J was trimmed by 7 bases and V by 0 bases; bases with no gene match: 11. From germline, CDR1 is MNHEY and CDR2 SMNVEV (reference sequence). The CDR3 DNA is TGTGCCAGCAGTTTATCAAGGGACCCCGGGAGGGGAAATGAGCAGTTCTTC. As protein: CASSLSRDPGRGNEQFF.

The CDR3: CASRSSGGYTGELFF. The CDR3 DNA sequence: TGCGCCAGCAGATCTAGCGGGGGGTACACCGGGGAGCTGTTTTTT. The rearrangement uses TRBV4-3 and TRBJ2-2; TRBD2 matches 11 bases. Losses at the gene ends were 6 bases for V and 3 bases for J; bases not matched to a gene: 3. The CDR3 length is 15 residues. Germline CDR1 and CDR2: LGHNA and YSLEER.

Written as DNA, the CDR3 is TGTGCCAGCAGTTTATTTCCGGGGACAGGGGATGAAAAACTGTTTTTT. The encoded protein is CASSLFPGTGDEKLFF. The chain uses TRBV28 and TRBJ1-4, with TRBD1 matching 10 bases. Trimming at V came to 1 base and at J to 6 bases, leaving 5 bases not matched to a gene. CDR3 length: 16 amino acids. Germline loops: CDR1 MDHEN, CDR2 SYDVKM.

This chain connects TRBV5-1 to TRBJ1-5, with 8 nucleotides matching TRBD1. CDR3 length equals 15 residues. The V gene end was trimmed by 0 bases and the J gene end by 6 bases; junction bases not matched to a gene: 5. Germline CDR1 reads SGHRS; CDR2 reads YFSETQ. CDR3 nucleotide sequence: TGCGCCAGCAGCTTGGAAGGACAGGGCCGTCAGCCCCAGCATTTT. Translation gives CASSLEGQGRQPQHF.

The chain's CDR3 is CASSRSGGAAYGYTF. CDR3 bases: TGTGCCAGCAGTCGATCAGGGGGCGCTGCCTATGGCTACACCTTC. This chain joins TRBV27 and TRBJ1-2; 8 nucleotides line up with TRBD1. This CDR3 is built from 15 residues. After removal of 5 bases from V and 4 bases from J, the junction contained 9 bases not matched to a gene. Looked up from germline, CDR1 is MNHEY and CDR2 is SMNVEV (reference sequence).

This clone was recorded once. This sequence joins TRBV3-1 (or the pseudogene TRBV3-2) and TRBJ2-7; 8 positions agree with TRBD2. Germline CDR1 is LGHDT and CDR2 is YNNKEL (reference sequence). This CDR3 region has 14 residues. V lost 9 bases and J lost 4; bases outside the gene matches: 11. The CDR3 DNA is TGTGCCAGTCTACTAGCGGAACCACAATACGAGCAGTACTTC. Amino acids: CASLLAEPQYEQYF.

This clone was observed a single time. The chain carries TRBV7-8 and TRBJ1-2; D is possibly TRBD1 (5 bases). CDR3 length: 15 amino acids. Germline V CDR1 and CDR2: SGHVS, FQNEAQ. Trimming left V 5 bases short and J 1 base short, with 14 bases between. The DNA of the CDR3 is TGTGCCAGCAGCCCCGTCTCGGGGGTTAACTATGGCTACACCTTC. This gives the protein CASSPVSGVNYGYTF.

CDR3 sequence (DNA): TGTGCCAGCAGTTCTCGGGGGGATGGCAATCAGCCCCAGCATTTT. This translates into CASSSRGDGNQPQHF. The V and J genes are TRBV28 and TRBJ1-5; perhaps TRBD1 as D (5 bases). The CDR3 contains 15 residues. V was cut by 4 bases and J by 2 bases, with 12 bases left in between. Germline assignment: CDR1 MDHEN and CDR2 SYDVKM.

CDR3 DNA: TGTGCCAGCAGTTTCAAGGGAGGCACTGAAGCTTTCTTT. Translating it yields CASSFKGGTEAFF. The chain uses TRBV12-3 or TRBV12-4 and TRBJ1-1, with D hard to call. The CDR3 sequence is 13 residues long. With 3 bases removed from V and 4 bases from J, the gap between germline ends came to 9 bases.

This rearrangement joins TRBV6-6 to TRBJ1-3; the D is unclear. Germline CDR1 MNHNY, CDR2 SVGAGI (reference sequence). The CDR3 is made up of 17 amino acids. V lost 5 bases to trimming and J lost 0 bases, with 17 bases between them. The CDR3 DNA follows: TGTGCCAGCAGTCCTCAAATGGGCAGGAGCTCTGGAAACACCATATATTTT. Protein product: CASSPQMGRSSGNTIYF.

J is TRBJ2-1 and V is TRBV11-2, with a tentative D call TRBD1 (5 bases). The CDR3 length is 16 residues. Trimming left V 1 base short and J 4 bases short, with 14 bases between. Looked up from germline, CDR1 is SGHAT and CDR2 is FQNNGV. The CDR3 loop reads CASSLVGRVGYNEQFF. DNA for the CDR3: TGTGCCAGCAGCTTAGTAGGCAGGGTCGGGTACAATGAGCAGTTCTTC.

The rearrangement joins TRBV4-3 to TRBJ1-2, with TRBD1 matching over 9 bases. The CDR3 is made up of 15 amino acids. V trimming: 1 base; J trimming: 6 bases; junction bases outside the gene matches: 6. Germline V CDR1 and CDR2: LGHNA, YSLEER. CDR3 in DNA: TGCGCCAGCAGCCAAGGGACAGGGGAAGTACATGGCTACACCTTC. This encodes CASSQGTGEVHGYTF.

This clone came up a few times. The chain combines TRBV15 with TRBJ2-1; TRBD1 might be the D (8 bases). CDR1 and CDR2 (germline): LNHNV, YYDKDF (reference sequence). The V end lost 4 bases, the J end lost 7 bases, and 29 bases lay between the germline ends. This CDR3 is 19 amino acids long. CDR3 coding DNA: TGTGCCACCAGCAACCCGCGGGGGACAGGAGGTAGATTCCGGAATGAGCAGTTCTTC. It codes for CATSNPRGTGGRFRNEQFF.

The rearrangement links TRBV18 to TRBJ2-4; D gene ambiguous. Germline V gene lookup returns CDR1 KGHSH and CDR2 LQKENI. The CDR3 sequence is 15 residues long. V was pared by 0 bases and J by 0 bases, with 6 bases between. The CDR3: CASSPPGVAKNIQYF. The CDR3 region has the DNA TGTGCCAGCTCACCACCAGGCGTAGCCAAAAACATTCAGTACTTC.

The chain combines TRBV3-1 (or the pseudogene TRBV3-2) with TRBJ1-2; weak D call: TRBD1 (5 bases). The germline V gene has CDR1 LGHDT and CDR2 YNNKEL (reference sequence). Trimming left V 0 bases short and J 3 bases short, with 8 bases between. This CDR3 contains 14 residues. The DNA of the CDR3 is TGTGCCAGCAGCCAAGATTGGGGGGACTATGGCTACACCTTC. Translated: CASSQDWGDYGYTF.

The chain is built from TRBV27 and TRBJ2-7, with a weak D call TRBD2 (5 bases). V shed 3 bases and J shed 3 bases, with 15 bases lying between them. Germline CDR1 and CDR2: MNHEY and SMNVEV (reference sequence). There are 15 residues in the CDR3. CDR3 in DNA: TGTGCCAGCAGTTTTCGGGCTAGCCCCGGCTACGAGCAGTACTTC. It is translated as CASSFRASPGYEQYF.

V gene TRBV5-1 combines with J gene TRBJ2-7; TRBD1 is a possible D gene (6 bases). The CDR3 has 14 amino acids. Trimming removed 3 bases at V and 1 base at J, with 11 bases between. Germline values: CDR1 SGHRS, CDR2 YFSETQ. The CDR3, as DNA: TGCGCCAGCAGCTGGGGGCAGGGGTCCTACGAGCAGTACTTC. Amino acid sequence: CASSWGQGSYEQYF.

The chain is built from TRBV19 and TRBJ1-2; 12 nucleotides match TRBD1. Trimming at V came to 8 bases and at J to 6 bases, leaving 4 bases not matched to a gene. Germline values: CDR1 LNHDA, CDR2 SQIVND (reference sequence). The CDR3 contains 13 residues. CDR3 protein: CASRDRGQNGYTF. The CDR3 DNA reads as TGTGCCAGTCGGGACAGGGGGCAAAATGGCTACACCTTC.

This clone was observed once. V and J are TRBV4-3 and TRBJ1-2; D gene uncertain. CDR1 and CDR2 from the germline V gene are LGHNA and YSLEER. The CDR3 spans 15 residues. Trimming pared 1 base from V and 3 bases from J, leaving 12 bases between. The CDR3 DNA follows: TGCGCCAGCAGCCAAGGGTACCCTGTCGACTATGGCTACACCTTC. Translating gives CASSQGYPVDYGYTF.

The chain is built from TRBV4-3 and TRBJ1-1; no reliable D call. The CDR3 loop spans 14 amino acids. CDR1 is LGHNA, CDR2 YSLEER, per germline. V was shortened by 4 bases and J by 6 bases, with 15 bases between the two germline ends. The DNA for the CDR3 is TGCGCCAGCAGCCTGACACCCCCGGGTCCTGAAGCTTTCTTT. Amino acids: CASSLTPPGPEAFF.